The 10 T cell receptor beta chains below come from one sample, sequenced in a study of shared clonotypes between healthy human individuals. The data were produced by immunoSEQ multiplex PCR, yet TCRdb's version contains in-frame clones alone and is incomplete. The sample includes 1.5 million to 1.9 million clones, about 98% of them seen just once. The sample taken for sequencing was naive CD4+ T cells sorted from blood. Noted subset: CD45RA+ positively selected. All receptors derive from a man under 40 in good health.

V gene TRBV7-9 combines with J gene TRBJ1-1, with D tentatively TRBD1 (6 bases). The CDR3 covers 14 residues. Deletions cut 5 bases from V and 9 bases from J, with 19 bases between. CDR1 and CDR2 from the germline V gene are SEHNR and FQNEAQ (reference sequence). CDR3 sequence: CASSPPRQATQAFF. In DNA, the CDR3 is TGTGCCAGCAGCCCACCTCGACAGGCCACCCAAGCTTTCTTT.

This chain joins TRBV28 and TRBJ1-5; D uncertain. Germline V gene sequence: CDR1 MDHEN, CDR2 SYDVKM. With 5 bases removed from V and 4 bases from J, the gap between germline ends came to 6 bases. The CDR3 contains 12 residues. The CDR3 region has the DNA TGTGCCAGCAGTACCCAAAATCAGCCCCAGCATTTT. Translating gives CASSTQNQPQHF. Full variable domain (missing parts from reference TRBV28 and TRBJ1-5): DVKVTQSSRYLVKRTGEKVFLECVQDMDHENMFWYRQDPGLGLRLIYFSYDVKMKEKGDIPEGYSVSREKKERFSLILESASTNQTSMYLCASSTQNQPQHFGDGTRLSIL.

A remark on this clone: Other DNA sequences in this sample translate to the same CDR3. The chain uses TRBV7-2 and TRBJ2-1, with TRBD2 as a possible D gene (5 bases). Deletions cut 1 base from V and 0 bases from J, with 10 bases between. This CDR3 is 16 amino acids long. CDR1 is SGHTA, CDR2 FQGNSA, per germline. CDR3 DNA sequence: TGTGCCAGCAGCTTAGTAGCGTGGAGCTCCTACAATGAGCAGTTCTTC. Its protein product is CASSLVAWSSYNEQFF.

The gene calls are TRBV5-1 and TRBJ2-7; TRBD2 matches at 10 bases. The CDR3 is made up of 15 amino acids. V lost 2 bases and J lost 7; bases outside the gene matches: 9. Germline V gene sequence: CDR1 SGHRS, CDR2 YFSETQ. CDR3 sequence (DNA): TGCGCCAGCAGCTTAGTGAGCGGGAGGGCCAGGGAGCAGTACTTC. Encoded protein: CASSLVSGRAREQYF.

The chain uses TRBV5-4 and TRBJ2-3; TRBD2 agrees at 10 bases. The germline V gene has CDR1 SGHNT and CDR2 YYREEE (reference sequence). The CDR3 contains 17 residues. J was trimmed by 3 bases and V by 0 bases; bases with no gene match: 7. This CDR3 is CASSLAASGRATDTQYF. Written as DNA, the CDR3 is TGTGCCAGCAGCTTGGCCGCAAGCGGGAGGGCGACAGATACGCAGTATTTT.

The gene calls are TRBV4-1 and TRBJ2-7; 9 nucleotides align to TRBD2. V dropped 0 bases and J dropped 3; count of bases not matched to a gene: 6. The CDR3 is made up of 16 amino acids. Germline V CDR1 and CDR2: MGHRA, YSYEKL. CDR3 coding DNA: TGCGCCAGCAGCCAAGAATACGGACTAGCGAACTACGAGCAGTACTTC. Protein sequence: CASSQEYGLANYEQYF.

This chain connects TRBV5-6 to TRBJ1-2; D is uncertain. CDR3 length: 11 amino acids. Per germline, CDR1 SGHDT and CDR2 YYEEEE. The ends were cut back, 0 bases at V and 13 bases at J, with 10 bases in the middle. The CDR3 bases are TGTGCCAGCAGCTTGGAAGGACGCCCCACCTTC. This translates into CASSLEGRPTF. The full variable domain, with the rest looked up from reference TRBV5-6 and TRBJ1-2, is DAGVTQSPTHLIKTRGQQVTLRCSPKSGHDTVSWYQQALGQGPQFIFQYYEEEERQRGNFPDRFSGHQFPNYSSELNVNALLLGDSALYLCASSLEGRPTFGSGTRLTVV.

This clone was seen only once. This chain links TRBV5-6 with TRBJ2-7; 12 nucleotides match TRBD2. Germline V gene sequence: CDR1 SGHDT, CDR2 YYEEEE. This CDR3 is built from 16 residues. With V trimmed by 4 bases and J by 3 bases, 8 bases remained unmatched. CDR3 amino acids: CASSDARLAGDYEQYF. In DNA form, the CDR3 reads TGTGCCAGCAGCGACGCCCGACTAGCGGGAGACTACGAGCAGTACTTC.

The sample holds one count of this clone. This chain links TRBV6-1 with TRBJ2-1; TRBD2 agrees at 10 bases. The CDR3 sequence is 15 residues long. The J segment lost 4 bases and the V segment lost 5 bases, leaving 5 bases of the junction unmatched. Germline-derived CDR1 and CDR2 are MNHNS and SASEGT. The CDR3 DNA follows: TGTGCCAGCAGTATACAAGCGGGAGGGTACAATGAGCAGTTCTTC. The encoded protein is CASSIQAGGYNEQFF.

The CDR3 loop reads CASSPRGGQRGSYNEQFF. The CDR3 bases are TGTGCCAGCAGCCCAAGGGGCGGGCAGCGAGGCTCCTACAATGAGCAGTTCTTC. The chain has TRBV7-2 and TRBJ2-1, with D perhaps TRBD1 or TRBD2 (5 bases each). The CDR3 consists of 18 residues. The germline V gene has CDR1 SGHTA and CDR2 FQGNSA. V lost 5 bases to trimming and J lost 0 bases, with 20 bases between them.